The clone carrying this T cell receptor beta chain was detected only a few times. Antigen: not known. This sample stems from a study of T-cell reconstitution after alpha-beta-depleted transplantation in children. The study's findings and limits: Expanded graft clones numbering several hundred reportedly gave rise to alpha-beta T cells about two months after transplant. Some patients' high day-60 TCRbeta diversity was traced to surviving recipient T cells and thymic progenitors. Most T-cell counts and diversity one year after the transplant came from T cells that were newly produced.

Unique molecular identifiers were used in preparing the TCRbeta library. TCRdb redid the calling of the PCR reads with MiXCR, one entry per CDR3 protein. This sample has about a million distinct CDR3 sequences, with about 29% found just once. This CDR3 contains 15 residues. V lost 0 bases, J lost 5 bases, and 12 bases lay in between. Per the germline V gene, CDR1 is SEHNR and CDR2 is FQNEAQ (reference sequence). The genes are TRBV7-9 and TRBJ2-3, with a tentative D call TRBD2 (7 bases). The specimen comprised PBMCs, mostly from graft donor cells, sampled 360 days after TCRalphabeta/CD19-depleted stem cell transplant. This clonotype was obtained from a boy in the first two years of life who had a stem cell transplant for SCID, so the T cells may come from the graft donor. The CDR3 DNA sequence: TGTGCCAGCAGCTTAGCGGCGGGGGCCCAAGATACGCAGTATTTT. Protein: CASSLAAGAQDTQYF. Full variable domain (missing parts from reference TRBV7-9 and TRBJ2-3): DTGVSQNPRHKITKRGQNVTFRCDPISEHNRLYWYRQTLGQGPEFLTYFQNEAQLEKSRLLSDRFSAERPKGSFSTLEIQRTEQGDSAMYLCASSLAAGAQDTQYFGPGTRLTVL.